Listed below are T cell receptor beta chains from one sample, sequenced in a study of cytomegalovirus exposure and HLA in healthy donors. Produced via immunoSEQ multiplex PCR; TCRdb's table is partial and in-frame only. The table shows around 170,000 clones, with over 65% occurring only once. Material for sequencing was PBMCs. The receptors here all came from a woman between 50 and 59 years old in good health and CMV-seropositive. Each CDR3 is given with its conserved first and last residue. A D gene is named only where the DNA matches it firmly. Some rows mark clone size as missing; the rest say once, few, many or name a class of expanded clone.

clone_size: -
v_call: TRBV7-2
d_call: TRBD2
j_call: TRBJ2-3
cdr3_nt: TGTGCCAGCAGCTTTACTAGCGGGGGGGCCCCGGATACGCAGTATTTT
cdr3_aa: CASSFTSGGAPDTQYF

clone_size: -
v_call: TRBV7-8
d_call: -
j_call: TRBJ2-2
cdr3_nt: TGTGCCAGCAGCTTATTCAGTCAGAACACCGGGGAGCTGTTTTTT
cdr3_aa: CASSLFSQNTGELFF

clone_size: -
v_call: TRBV7-2
d_call: -
j_call: TRBJ1-6
cdr3_nt: TGTGCCAGCAGCACAGGGTTATCGTCACCCCTCCACTTT
cdr3_aa: CASSTGLSSPLHF

clone_size: few
v_call: TRBV9
d_call: -
j_call: TRBJ2-2
cdr3_nt: TGTGCCAGCGGATGGGCCTCGAACACCGGGGAGCTGTTTTTT
cdr3_aa: CASGWASNTGELFF

clone_size: -
v_call: TRBV9
d_call: TRBD1
j_call: TRBJ1-2
cdr3_nt: TGTGCCAGCAACTCAGGGGGGACAATCAACTATGGCTACACCTTC
cdr3_aa: CASNSGGTINYGYTF

clone_size: -
v_call: TRBV28
d_call: -
j_call: TRBJ2-3
cdr3_nt: TGTGCCAGCAGTTCACGGAGAGATACGCAGTATTTT
cdr3_aa: CASSSRRDTQYF

clone_size: -
v_call: TRBV6-6
d_call: -
j_call: TRBJ1-4
cdr3_nt: TGTGCCAGCAGTTATGAAGGGGCGCCTAATGAAAAACTGTTTTTT
cdr3_aa: CASSYEGAPNEKLFF

clone_size: -
v_call: TRBV6-4
d_call: -
j_call: TRBJ1-1
cdr3_nt: TGTGCCAGCAGTGACTCGGGGGGGGGTACCGACACTGAAGCTTTCTTT
cdr3_aa: CASSDSGGGTDTEAFF

clone_size: -
v_call: TRBV7-8
d_call: -
j_call: TRBJ2-4
cdr3_nt: TGTGCCAGCAGCCCTGCTCCAGGGTTCGGCAAAAACATTCAGTACTTC
cdr3_aa: CASSPAPGFGKNIQYF

clone_size: -
v_call: TRBV10-3
d_call: -
j_call: TRBJ1-2
cdr3_nt: TGTGCCATCAGTGACTTGTCAGGGGTCAACTATGGCTACACCTTC
cdr3_aa: CAISDLSGVNYGYTF

clone_size: -
v_call: TRBV13
d_call: -
j_call: TRBJ1-6
cdr3_nt: TGTGCCAGCAGCTTAGGGGGGACTCTCTATAATTCACCCCTCCACTTT
cdr3_aa: CASSLGGTLYNSPLHF

clone_size: -
v_call: TRBV18
d_call: TRBD2
j_call: TRBJ2-3
cdr3_nt: TGTGCCAGCTCACCAACTAGCGGGGGATCAACAGATACGCAGTATTTT
cdr3_aa: CASSPTSGGSTDTQYF

clone_size: -
v_call: TRBV15
d_call: -
j_call: TRBJ1-1
cdr3_nt: TGTGCCACCAGCAGAGATGACTTAATGAACACTGAAGCTTTCTTT
cdr3_aa: CATSRDDLMNTEAFF

clone_size: -
v_call: TRBV7-9
d_call: TRBD1
j_call: TRBJ1-2
cdr3_nt: TGTGCCAGCAGCTTGTCCTCCGGGACAGGGCTCGATGGCTACACCTTC
cdr3_aa: CASSLSSGTGLDGYTF

clone_size: once
v_call: TRBV7-9
d_call: -
j_call: TRBJ1-5
cdr3_nt: TGTGCCAGCAGCTTCCAGGAAGGCGACCAGCCCCAGCATTTT
cdr3_aa: CASSFQEGDQPQHF

clone_size: -
v_call: TRBV7-9
d_call: TRBD2
j_call: TRBJ2-2
cdr3_nt: TGTTCCAGCAGCTTAATACGAGCGGGGGAGAGCGGGGAGCTGTTTTTT
cdr3_aa: CSSSLIRAGESGELFF

clone_size: -
v_call: TRBV6-1
d_call: TRBD1
j_call: TRBJ1-3
cdr3_nt: TGTGCCAGCAGTAAAGGAAGGGACAGCTCTGGAAACACCATATATTTT
cdr3_aa: CASSKGRDSSGNTIYF

clone_size: -
v_call: TRBV5-4
d_call: -
j_call: TRBJ1-6
cdr3_nt: TGTGCCAGCAGCTTGGCCGGTGGGGGCTTATATAATTCACCCCTCCACTTT
cdr3_aa: CASSLAGGGLYNSPLHF

clone_size: -
v_call: TRBV19
d_call: -
j_call: TRBJ1-5
cdr3_nt: TGTGCCAGTAGTATAACGCGGCAGGGGAGTGGGCAGCCCCAGCATTTT
cdr3_aa: CASSITRQGSGQPQHF

clone_size: -
v_call: TRBV19
d_call: -
j_call: TRBJ1-2
cdr3_nt: TGTGCCAGCGACCATTTTCGAACAGGGATCTATGGCTACACCTTC
cdr3_aa: CASDHFRTGIYGYTF

clone_size: -
v_call: TRBV7-9
d_call: TRBD1
j_call: TRBJ1-4
cdr3_nt: TGTGCCAGCAGCTTAGACGACAGGGGCGGTGAAAAACTGTTTTTT
cdr3_aa: CASSLDDRGGEKLFF

clone_size: -
v_call: TRBV5-1
d_call: -
j_call: TRBJ2-6
cdr3_nt: TGTGCCAGCAGCTTTAGAGGGGCCAACGTCCTGACTTTC
cdr3_aa: CASSFRGANVLTF

clone_size: -
v_call: TRBV30
d_call: -
j_call: TRBJ1-6
cdr3_nt: TGTGCCTGGAGAGGCGGGAATTCACCCCTCCACTTT
cdr3_aa: CAWRGGNSPLHF

clone_size: -
v_call: TRBV7-9
d_call: -
j_call: TRBJ2-7
cdr3_nt: TGTGCCAGCAGACAAAGCGGTTCCCCCTACGAGCAGTACTTC
cdr3_aa: CASRQSGSPYEQYF

clone_size: -
v_call: TRBV9
d_call: TRBD1
j_call: TRBJ2-2
cdr3_nt: TGTGCCAGCAGCGTCGGACAGGGTCTGAACACCGGGGAGCTGTTTTTT
cdr3_aa: CASSVGQGLNTGELFF

clone_size: -
v_call: TRBV6-1
d_call: -
j_call: TRBJ1-5
cdr3_nt: TGTGCCAGCAGTGGGAGCAAGCCCCAGCATTTT
cdr3_aa: CASSGSKPQHF

clone_size: -
v_call: TRBV7-3
d_call: -
j_call: TRBJ2-1
cdr3_nt: TGTGCCAGCAGCGCAGGGACTTTCCCCGATGAGCAGTTCTTC
cdr3_aa: CASSAGTFPDEQFF

clone_size: -
v_call: TRBV28
d_call: TRBD1
j_call: TRBJ1-1
cdr3_nt: TGTGCCAGCAGTCTAATGACAGGGGGTCGGAACACTGAAGCTTTCTTT
cdr3_aa: CASSLMTGGRNTEAFF

clone_size: once
v_call: TRBV19
d_call: TRBD1
j_call: TRBJ2-3
cdr3_nt: TGTGCCAGTGCGGGACAGGGGCGAGACACAGATACGCAGTATTTT
cdr3_aa: CASAGQGRDTDTQYF

clone_size: -
v_call: TRBV14
d_call: TRBD2
j_call: TRBJ2-1
cdr3_nt: TGTGCCAGCAGGCCCGGGACTAGCGGTGCTAGCTCCTACAATGAGCAGTTCTTC
cdr3_aa: CASRPGTSGASSYNEQFF

clone_size: -
v_call: TRBV18
d_call: -
j_call: TRBJ2-3
cdr3_nt: TGTGCCAGCTCCTTTACAGGGCAGCCCACAGATACGCAGTATTTT
cdr3_aa: CASSFTGQPTDTQYF

clone_size: -
v_call: TRBV9
d_call: -
j_call: TRBJ1-1
cdr3_nt: TGTGCCAGCAGCGTAGAACAGGTCACTGAAGCTTTCTTT
cdr3_aa: CASSVEQVTEAFF

clone_size: -
v_call: TRBV5-6
d_call: TRBD1
j_call: TRBJ2-2
cdr3_nt: TGTGCCAGCAGCTTAGGGACAGGGAGGTACCGGGAGCTGTTTTTT
cdr3_aa: CASSLGTGRYRELFF

clone_size: -
v_call: TRBV11-2
d_call: TRBD1
j_call: TRBJ1-5
cdr3_nt: TGTGCCAGCAGCTCCAGACAGGGCCGGGAACAGCCCCAGCATTTT
cdr3_aa: CASSSRQGREQPQHF

clone_size: -
v_call: TRBV7-9
d_call: -
j_call: TRBJ2-3
cdr3_nt: TGTTCCAGCAGCTTAGTTGGGGGGAGGACAGATACGCAGTATTTT
cdr3_aa: CSSSLVGGRTDTQYF

clone_size: -
v_call: TRBV5-4
d_call: TRBD1
j_call: TRBJ1-2
cdr3_nt: TGTGCCAGCAGCCAACCGGGACAGGGGCCGCCCGGTGGCTACACCTTC
cdr3_aa: CASSQPGQGPPGGYTF

clone_size: -
v_call: TRBV6-6
d_call: -
j_call: TRBJ2-7
cdr3_nt: TGTGCCAGCAGTTCCAGTCGAGGGCAGCCTGAGCAGTACTTC
cdr3_aa: CASSSSRGQPEQYF

clone_size: once
v_call: TRBV15
d_call: -
j_call: TRBJ2-7
cdr3_nt: TGTGCCACCAGCAGAGATCGTAGACTAACCTACGAGCAGTACTTC
cdr3_aa: CATSRDRRLTYEQYF

clone_size: -
v_call: TRBV6-6
d_call: -
j_call: TRBJ1-1
cdr3_nt: TGTGCCAGCATTTCTACCGAGGGAGAAGCTTTCTTT
cdr3_aa: CASISTEGEAFF

clone_size: few
v_call: TRBV2
d_call: TRBD1
j_call: TRBJ1-1
cdr3_nt: TGTGCCAGCACTGTAGGGACAGTTGAAGCTTTCTTT
cdr3_aa: CASTVGTVEAFF

clone_size: once
v_call: TRBV11-2
d_call: -
j_call: TRBJ2-7
cdr3_nt: TGTGCCAGCAGCTTAGTCAACTCCTACGAGCAGTACTTC
cdr3_aa: CASSLVNSYEQYF

clone_size: -
v_call: TRBV2
d_call: TRBD1
j_call: TRBJ1-1
cdr3_nt: TGTGCCAGCACTGCGGACAGGGGAGCTTTCTTT
cdr3_aa: CASTADRGAFF

clone_size: -
v_call: TRBV15
d_call: TRBD1
j_call: TRBJ2-2
cdr3_nt: TGTGCCACCAGCAGGGGGGGGACAGGGGGCCCCGGGGAGCTGTTTTTT
cdr3_aa: CATSRGGTGGPGELFF

clone_size: -
v_call: TRBV5-1
d_call: TRBD1
j_call: TRBJ2-4
cdr3_nt: TGCGCCAGCAGCTCCGACAGGGACCTAGCCAAAAACATTCAGTACTTC
cdr3_aa: CASSSDRDLAKNIQYF